This T cell receptor beta chain is drawn from a study of T cells after somatic rescue of genetic block. Only in-frame clones appear in the TCRdb table, and some are missing; sequencing was by immunoSEQ multiplex PCR. The table shows 100,000 to 120,000 clones, with approximately 90% occurring only once. From germline, CDR1 is ENHRY and CDR2 SYGVKD. The CDR3 length is 13 residues. The V end was cut by 8 bases, the J end by 2 bases, with 11 bases between. This chain connects TRBV10-3 to TRBJ2-3; D is perhaps TRBD1 (5 bases). The sample taken for sequencing was peripheral blood mononuclear cells (PBMCs). The source is a woman younger than 35. The CDR3: CAIGAEPTDTQYF. The DNA of the CDR3 is TGTGCCATCGGGGCGGAGCCCACAGATACGCAGTATTTT.